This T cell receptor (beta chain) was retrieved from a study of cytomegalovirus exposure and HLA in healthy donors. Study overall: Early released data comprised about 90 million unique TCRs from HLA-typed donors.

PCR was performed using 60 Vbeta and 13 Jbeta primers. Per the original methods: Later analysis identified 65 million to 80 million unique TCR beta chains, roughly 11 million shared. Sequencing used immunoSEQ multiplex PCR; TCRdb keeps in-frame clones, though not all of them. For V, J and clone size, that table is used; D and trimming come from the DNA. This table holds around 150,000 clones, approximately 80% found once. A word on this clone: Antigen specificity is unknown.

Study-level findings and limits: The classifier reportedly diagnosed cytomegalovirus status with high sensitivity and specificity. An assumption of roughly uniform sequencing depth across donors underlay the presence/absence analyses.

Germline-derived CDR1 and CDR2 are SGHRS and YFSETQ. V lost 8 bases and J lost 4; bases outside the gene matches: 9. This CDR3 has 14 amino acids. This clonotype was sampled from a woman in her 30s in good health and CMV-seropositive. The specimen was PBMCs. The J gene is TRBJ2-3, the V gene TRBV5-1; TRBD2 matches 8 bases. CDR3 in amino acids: CASSTGGAADTQYF. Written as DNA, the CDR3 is TGCGCCAGTTCGACCGGGGGGGCCGCAGATACGCAGTATTTT.